Following are 30 T cell receptor beta chains from one sample sequenced in a study of molecular identifiers for immune sequencing clone quantification. TCRdb reanalysed the PCR reads using MiXCR and keeps one entry per CDR3 protein. The sample has tens of thousands of distinct CDR3 sequences, just over 35% seen once. Sequencing input: naive CD8+ T cells from blood, with Jurkat cell RNA spiked in. Subset: FACS-sorted CD8+CD4-CCR7+CD45RA+ naive T cells. All receptors come from a human donor in good health. Some libraries in this study had Jurkat cell RNA spiked in.

With respect to this clonotype: As the CDR3 is not closed by the conserved phenylalanine or tryptophan, this likely results from a read error. The chain has TRBV18 and TRBJ2-3, with D maybe TRBD2 (6 bases). The length of the CDR3 is 17 residues. Trimming took off 3 bases at V and 3 bases at J, with 19 bases between the two ends. Germline V lookup: CDR1 KGHSH, CDR2 LQKENI. CDR3 loop: CASSPPYTGGITDTQYI. The CDR3 DNA reads TGTGCCAGCTCACCCCCCTATACTGGCGGGATAACAGATACGCAGTATATT.

Only a few counts were recorded for this clonotype. This chain joins TRBV27 and TRBJ1-5; D remains ambiguous. Deletions cut 6 bases from V and 0 bases from J, with 12 bases between. The CDR3 loop spans 15 amino acids. Germline CDR1 is MNHEY and CDR2 is SMNVEV (reference sequence). The CDR3 protein is CASSLTRVSNQPQHF. In DNA form, the CDR3 reads TGTGCCAGCAGCCTTACTAGGGTTAGCAATCAGCCCCAGCATTTT.

A note on this clonotype: One end of the junction is discordant with germline, which a read error may explain. The genes are TRBV6-9 and TRBJ2-7, with 13 bases lining up with TRBD2. The CDR3 loop spans 19 amino acids. Per the germline V gene, CDR1 is MNHGY and CDR2 is SVAAGI. The CDR3: CDSSYFPGTSGNPAYEQYF. The CDR3 bases are TGTGACAGCAGTTATTTTCCCGGGACTAGCGGGAACCCGGCCTACGAGCAGTACTTC.

Note on this clonotype: A read error may account for a junction end that differs from germline. This chain connects TRBV4-1 to TRBJ2-1, with D tentatively TRBD1 (6 bases). This CDR3 is 16 amino acids long. Germline assignment: CDR1 MGHRA and CDR2 YSYEKL. CDR3 in DNA: TGCGCCAGCGGCCAAACGGGGACAACGGGATACAATGAGCAGTTCTTC. This sequence encodes CASGQTGTTGYNEQFF.

This clonotype occurred many times. The CDR3 DNA sequence: TGTGCCACCAGCCCAGACGATAATGAAAAACTGTTTTTT. Translation: CATSPDDNEKLFF. The chain combines TRBV15 with TRBJ1-4; D is uncertain. The CDR3 sequence is 13 residues long. V gave up 5 bases and J gave up 4 bases, with 8 bases separating them. The V gene's germline CDR1 is LNHNV and CDR2 YYDKDF (reference sequence).

In regard to this clonotype: A single base separates this from a much larger clone, so it may be a read error. V usage is TRBV19 and J usage is TRBJ1-5; tentative D call: TRBD1 (5 bases). Germline V lookup: CDR1 LNHDA, CDR2 SQIVND (reference sequence). The CDR3 sequence is 14 residues long. CDR3: CASSSFIGDQPQQF. CDR3 nucleotides: TGTGCCAGTAGTTCTTTTATAGGGGACCAGCCCCAGCAATTT.

V gene TRBV15 combines with J gene TRBJ1-5, with TRBD1 as a possible D gene (6 bases). CDR3 length: 15 residues. V lost 3 bases and J lost 6, with 15 bases in between. Looked up from germline, CDR1 is LNHNV and CDR2 is YYDKDF (reference sequence). CDR3 DNA: TGTGCCACCAGCAGCCCCTCGGGGGCAGCTCAGCCCCAGCATTTT. It translates to CATSSPSGAAQPQHF.

This clonotype was picked up many times. The chain links TRBV27 to TRBJ2-5; D could derive from TRBD1 or TRBD2 (6 bases each). Germline V CDR1 and CDR2: MNHEY, SMNVEV (reference sequence). With 10 bases removed from V and 5 bases from J, the gap between germline ends came to 23 bases. There are 15 residues in the CDR3. As DNA, the CDR3 is TGTGCCACCCGAGAGGCCGGGGGCTATGCGGAGACCCAGTACTTC. Translating it yields CATREAGGYAETQYF.

The CDR3 bases are TGTGCCAGCAGCGTGTATCGGGCGAATTCACCCCTCCACTTT. It translates to CASSVYRANSPLHF. This chain joins TRBV9 and TRBJ1-6; D unresolved. Germline V gene data show CDR1 as SGDLS and CDR2 as YYNGEE. Deletions cut 2 bases from V and 7 bases from J, with 10 bases between. The CDR3 spans 14 residues.

With regard to this clonotype: A much more abundant neighbour one base away suggests this may be a read error. This chain joins TRBV20-1 and TRBJ1-1, with a weak D call TRBD1 (6 bases). The CDR3 totals 13 residues. Germline CDR1 DFQATT, CDR2 SNEGSKA (reference sequence). CDR3 sequence reads: CSARTVGEREALF. The CDR3 DNA reads TGCAGTGCGCGGACAGTAGGGGAGCGTGAAGCTCTCTTT.

The chain is built from TRBV4-3 and TRBJ1-1; 7 bases fit TRBD1. Germline V gene data show CDR1 as LGHNA and CDR2 as YSLEER. V was pared by 4 bases and J by 1 base, with 3 bases of the junction left unmatched. The CDR3 consists of 14 residues. CDR3 region: CASSRRTGNTEAFF. The CDR3 coding sequence is TGCGCCAGCAGCCGCAGGACAGGGAACACTGAAGCTTTCTTT.

This clonotype was detected a few times. The V and J genes are TRBV21-1 and TRBJ1-2. TRBV21-1 is a recognized pseudogene. The CDR3 is 13 amino acids. CDR3 sequence reads: CASSFPGQRGYTF. The CDR3 DNA sequence: TGTGCCAGCAGCTTCCCAGGCCAGCGGGGCTACACCTTC.

The gene calls are TRBV10-1 and TRBJ2-5; 10 bases are a match to TRBD2. The germline CDR1 and CDR2 sequences are WNHNN and SYGVQD (reference sequence). V gave up 2 bases and J gave up 4 bases; unmatched junction bases: 4. The CDR3 is 15 amino acids. CDR3 residues: CASSEGLAAGETQYF. In nucleotides, the CDR3 is TGCGCCAGCAGTGAGGGACTAGCGGCAGGAGAGACCCAGTACTTC.

This CDR3 reads CASSQARRGHEKLFF. CDR3 coding DNA: TGCGCCAGCAGCCAAGCCCGTAGGGGTCATGAAAAACTGTTTTTT. The chain is built from TRBV4-3 and TRBJ1-4; TRBD1 might be the D (5 bases). V gave up 1 base and J gave up 6 bases, with 12 bases separating them. Germline CDR1 is LGHNA and CDR2 is YSLEER. This CDR3 has 15 amino acids.

This clonotype came up a few times. This chain joins TRBV5-4 and TRBJ2-5; weak D call: TRBD2 (5 bases). Germline CDR1 SGHNT, CDR2 YYREEE (reference sequence). Trimming removed 5 bases at V and 1 base at J, with 9 bases between. CDR3 length: 13 amino acids. The CDR3 protein is CASRPGLQETQYF. The DNA of the CDR3 is TGTGCCAGCAGACCTGGACTCCAAGAGACCCAGTACTTC.

This clonotype was counted many times. DNA of the CDR3: TGCAGTGCTAGAGATTCCACGCCGGCCTACGAGCAGTACTTC. Translating gives CSARDSTPAYEQYF. The chain is built from TRBV20-1 and TRBJ2-7, with D hard to call. Germline assignment: CDR1 DFQATT and CDR2 SNEGSKA (reference sequence). V gave up 0 bases and J gave up 2 bases, with 11 bases separating them. This CDR3 has 14 residues.

This clonotype has a handful of counts. This chain links TRBV2 with TRBJ2-5, with D possibly matching TRBD1 (6 bases). The V gene's germline CDR1 is SNHLY and CDR2 FYNNEI. The CDR3 length is 15 residues. V lost 0 bases and J 4 bases, leaving 12 bases between the germline ends. CDR3 in amino acids: CASSEAVRGAETQYF. The CDR3 coding sequence is TGTGCCAGCAGTGAAGCGGTCAGGGGTGCAGAGACCCAGTACTTC.

Remarks on this clonotype: The junction does not match germline at one end; this may be a read error. The chain is built from TRBV6-6 and TRBJ2-7, with no clear D. Looked up from germline, CDR1 is MNHNY and CDR2 is SVGAGI (reference sequence). This CDR3 comprises 14 residues. The CDR3 DNA reads TGTGCCAGCAGTCTAGTAGGAGACACCTACGAGCAGAACTTC. It yields the protein CASSLVGDTYEQNF.

This clonotype was counted only a few times. The chain has TRBV7-9 and TRBJ2-7, with 8 positions matching TRBD1. There are 15 residues in the CDR3. Germline V gene data show CDR1 as SEHNR and CDR2 as FQNEAQ (reference sequence). V was clipped by 2 bases and J by 3 bases; unmatched bases: 6. CDR3 loop: CASSLRDRLDYEQYF. The CDR3 nucleotides read TGTGCCAGCAGCTTAAGGGACAGGCTCGACTACGAGCAGTACTTC. Full variable domain (missing parts from reference TRBV7-9 and TRBJ2-7): DTGVSQNPRHKITKRGQNVTFRCDPISEHNRLYWYRQTLGQGPEFLTYFQNEAQLEKSRLLSDRFSAERPKGSFSTLEIQRTEQGDSAMYLCASSLRDRLDYEQYFGPGTRLTVT.

This clonotype has ten or more counts. A junction boundary mismatches the germline segment, possibly from a read error. The chain carries TRBV28 and TRBJ2-7; weak D call: TRBD2 (6 bases). CDR3 length: 14 amino acids. Germline CDR1 reads MDHEN; CDR2 reads SYDVKM. The CDR3 loop is CASSPGTLSGVFRF. The CDR3 region has the DNA TGTGCCAGCAGTCCAGGCACCCTCTCGGGGGTCTTTCGGTTC. Supplemented by reference TRBV28 and TRBJ2-7, the full variable domain reads DVKVTQSSRYLVKRTGEKVFLECVQDMDHENMFWYRQDPGLGLRLIYFSYDVKMKEKGDIPEGYSVSREKKERFSLILESASTNQTSMYLCASSPGTLSGVFRFGPGTRLTVT.

Worth noting for this clonotype: This may come from a read error, since a much larger clone is one base off. The chain uses TRBV6-1 and TRBJ1-5; D is ambiguous. Trimming pared 6 bases from V and 6 bases from J, leaving 12 bases between. In germline, CDR1 is MNHNS, CDR2 SASEGT. The CDR3 runs 13 residues. CDR3 protein: CASSPRPGQPQHF. The DNA of the CDR3 is TGTGCCAGCAGCCCGCGCCCCGGTCAGCCCCAGCATTTT.

Concerning this clonotype: Germline and junction disagree at one end, which may indicate a read error. V is TRBV4-3 and J is TRBJ2-7; 13 bases are shared with TRBD2. From germline, CDR1 is LGHNA and CDR2 YSLEER. The CDR3 runs to 16 residues. In nucleotides, the CDR3 is TGCGCCAGCAGCCTGGGGACTAGCGGGATCCCCTACGAGCAGAACTTC. Protein sequence: CASSLGTSGIPYEQNF.

A word on this clonotype: One base away lies a much larger clone, so this may be a sequencing read error. The DNA for the CDR3 is TGTGCCAGCAGTCGCGACTTAGGGACAGATCAGCCCCAGCATTTT. Protein product: CASSRDLGTDQPQHF. The chain carries TRBV28 and TRBJ1-5; 7 bases agree with TRBD1. V lost 5 bases, J lost 5 bases, and 9 bases stayed unmatched. CDR3 length equals 15 residues. The V gene's germline CDR1 is MDHEN and CDR2 SYDVKM.

This clonotype was counted at least ten times. The chain recombines TRBV20-1 with TRBJ1-3; a weak D match, TRBD1 (5 bases). The CDR3 runs to 13 residues. Germline CDR1 is DFQATT and CDR2 is SNEGSKA (reference sequence). V dropped 5 bases and J dropped 0 bases, with 8 bases sitting between them. CDR3 residues: CSAVQVSGNTIYF. DNA for the CDR3: TGCAGTGCTGTACAGGTCTCTGGAAACACCATATATTTT.

This clonotype was detected ten times or more. V usage is TRBV28 and J usage is TRBJ1-2; maybe TRBD1 (5 bases). V shed 1 base and J shed 10 bases, with 10 bases lying between them. CDR3 length: 12 amino acids. The germline gives CDR1 MDHEN, CDR2 SYDVKM. The CDR3 here is CASSLSGRTYTF. The CDR3 DNA is TGTGCCAGCAGTTTATCAGGGAGAACCTACACCTTC.

The chain uses TRBV19 and TRBJ2-7; TRBD1 matches 10 bases. Per the germline V gene, CDR1 is LNHDA and CDR2 is SQIVND (reference sequence). This CDR3 is 15 amino acids long. The V segment lost 4 bases and the J segment 0 bases; nucleotides outside the gene matches: 3. The CDR3: CASSTGQGVSYEQYF. The CDR3, as DNA: TGTGCCAGTAGTACCGGACAGGGGGTCTCCTACGAGCAGTACTTC.

This rearrangement joins TRBV6-2 or TRBV6-3 to TRBJ2-1, with D possibly being TRBD1 (6 bases). Per germline, CDR1 MNHEY and CDR2 SVGEGT. V lost 0 bases, J lost 2 bases, and 20 bases lay in between. This CDR3 is built from 19 residues. The CDR3 nucleotides read TGTGCCAGCAGTTACTCCACCGGGTTGTGGACAGATACCTACAATGAGCAGTTCTTC. Protein sequence: CASSYSTGLWTDTYNEQFF.

This clonotype was picked up a small number of times. The V call is TRBV29-1, the J call TRBJ2-7; TRBD1 matches at 9 bases. Germline CDR1 is SQVTM and CDR2 is ANQGSEA. The CDR3 loop spans 13 amino acids. V lost 7 bases, J lost 4 bases, and 8 bases stayed unmatched. CDR3 DNA sequence: TGCAGCGATGAGGACAGGGGTGTATACGAGCAGTACTTC. This codes for CSDEDRGVYEQYF.

This clonotype has a handful of counts. This rearrangement joins TRBV4-3 to TRBJ2-2; D may be TRBD1 (6 bases). The CDR3 contains 16 residues. Trimming stripped 0 bases from V and 5 bases from J, with 13 bases between. In germline, CDR1 is LGHNA, CDR2 YSLEER. CDR3 in amino acids: CASSQDRGGRTGELFF. CDR3 DNA: TGCGCCAGCAGCCAAGACAGGGGCGGACGTACCGGGGAGCTGTTTTTT.

This clonotype has ten or more counts. The gene calls are TRBV4-2 and TRBJ2-3; D is undetermined. The CDR3 contains 14 residues. The V and J ends lost 0 bases and 4 bases respectively, with 8 bases between them. Germline assignment: CDR1 LGHNA and CDR2 YNFKEQ. The CDR3 sequence is CASSQEGRADTQYF. The CDR3 bases are TGTGCCAGCAGCCAAGAGGGAAGGGCAGATACGCAGTATTTT.